These T cell receptor beta chains were read from a single sample in a study of cytomegalovirus exposure and HLA in healthy donors. The repertoire was sequenced with immunoSEQ multiplex PCR; TCRdb's copy has only in-frame clones and lacks some. The sample lists about 130,000 clones; 77% were seen once. The sequencing sample was made of PBMCs. These receptor sequences come from a man aged 25-45 years in good health and CMV-seronegative. Each CDR3 is given with its conserved first and last residue. The order of the fields is clone size, V gene, J gene, D gene, CDR3 protein, CDR3 DNA. D genes are given only for firm matches. Rows give clone size only sometimes, using once, few, many, or a class for an expanded clone.

>few|TRBV7-2|TRBJ2-3|.
CASSLPPASASTDTQYF
TGTGCCAGCAGCCTTCCCCCAGCGAGTGCTAGCACAGATACGCAGTATTTT
>.|TRBV9|TRBJ2-7|.
CASSVDVGGSGEQYF
TGTGCCAGCAGCGTAGATGTAGGGGGTAGTGGCGAGCAGTACTTC
>.|TRBV6-5|TRBJ2-3|.
CASANRVPGDTQYF
TGTGCCAGCGCTAACAGGGTTCCTGGGGATACGCAGTATTTT
>.|TRBV27|TRBJ2-7|TRBD2
CASSPAGLAKFYEQYF
TGTGCCAGCAGTCCCGCCGGACTAGCGAAATTCTACGAGCAGTACTTC
>.|TRBV9|TRBJ2-1|.
CASRGAYNEQFF
TGTGCCTCGCGGGGCGCGTACAATGAGCAGTTCTTC
>.|TRBV5-1|TRBJ2-7|.
CASSYRDSSGEQYF
TGCGCCAGCAGCTACCGAGATTCCTCCGGCGAGCAGTACTTC
>.|TRBV4-1|TRBJ1-5|.
CASSQNGVNQPQHF
TGCGCCAGCAGCCAAAACGGGGTCAATCAGCCCCAGCATTTT
>.|TRBV2|TRBJ1-3|TRBD1
CASRQGAYTIYF
TGTGCCAGCAGACAGGGGGCCTACACCATATATTTT
>once|TRBV7-9|TRBJ1-2|.
CASRNETVYGYTF
TGTGCCAGCAGAAATGAGACAGTGTATGGCTACACCTTC
>.|TRBV11-2|TRBJ1-2|.
CASSPWGRYGYTF
TGTGCCAGCAGCCCGTGGGGGCGGTACGGCTACACCTTC
>.|TRBV5-6|TRBJ2-5|.
CASSLHLGGRETQYF
TGTGCCAGCAGCTTGCACCTCGGGGGGCGAGAGACCCAGTACTTC
>.|TRBV5-6|TRBJ2-5|TRBD2
CASSSLAGREREETQYF
TGTGCCAGCAGCTCCCTGGCGGGGAGGGAAAGAGAAGAGACCCAGTACTTC
>.|TRBV6-5|TRBJ1-1|.
CASSYISAGTEAFF
TGTGCCAGCAGTTATATATCAGCGGGGACTGAAGCTTTCTTT
>.|TRBV19|TRBJ2-2|TRBD1
CASSGLDRGNTGELFF
TGTGCCAGTAGCGGGCTGGACAGGGGGAACACCGGGGAGCTGTTTTTT
>.|TRBV6-5|TRBJ2-5|TRBD1
CASRTGGEETQYF
TGTGCCAGCAGGACAGGGGGTGAAGAGACCCAGTACTTC
>.|TRBV6-5|TRBJ2-5|.
CASSYGHLPQETQYF
TGTGCCAGCAGTTACGGACACCTACCGCAAGAGACCCAGTACTTC
>.|TRBV9|TRBJ2-5|.
CASSVDATGQETQYF
TGTGCCAGCAGCGTAGACGCGACAGGTCAAGAGACCCAGTACTTC
>.|TRBV7-9|TRBJ2-2|TRBD2
CASSLGSAGGPTGELFF
TGTGCCAGCAGCTTAGGTTCAGCGGGAGGGCCCACCGGGGAGCTGTTTTTT
>once|TRBV7-3|TRBJ2-6|.
CASSPEISGANVLTF
TGTGCCAGCAGCCCTGAGATCTCTGGGGCCAACGTCCTGACTTTC
>.|TRBV9|TRBJ1-3|TRBD1
CASSTYSDRGNRNTIYF
TGTGCCAGCAGCACTTACTCGGACAGGGGAAATAGAAACACCATATATTTT
>once|TRBV2|TRBJ2-3|TRBD1
CASSGQGARDTQYF
TGTGCCAGCAGTGGACAGGGGGCGAGGGATACGCAGTATTTT
>once|TRBV7-9|TRBJ2-6|.
CASSPGVGANVLTF
TGTGCCAGCAGCCCAGGGGTCGGGGCCAACGTCCTGACTTTC
>.|TRBV27|TRBJ2-7|TRBD1
CASRAAPGQGESEQYF
TGTGCCAGCAGAGCTGCCCCGGGACAGGGAGAGAGCGAGCAGTACTTC
>.|TRBV30|TRBJ2-5|TRBD1
CACSLRDSQETQYF
TGTGCCTGCTCCCTCAGGGACAGCCAAGAGACCCAGTACTTC
>.|TRBV6-1|TRBJ2-7|.
CASRLTGLSYEQYF
TGTGCCAGCAGGTTGACAGGCCTCTCCTACGAGCAGTACTTC
>.|TRBV5-1|TRBJ2-5|TRBD2
CASRNLAGGMETQYF
TGCGCCAGCAGAAACCTAGCGGGAGGGATGGAGACCCAGTACTTC
>.|TRBV10-1|TRBJ2-2|TRBD1
CASSESIQGYDTGELFF
TGCGCCAGCAGTGAGTCGATACAGGGGTATGACACCGGGGAGCTGTTTTTT
>once|TRBV6-5|TRBJ2-7|TRBD2
CASSWTSGGTYEQYF
TGTGCCAGCAGTTGGACTAGCGGGGGAACCTACGAGCAGTACTTC
>.|TRBV6-1|TRBJ2-5|.
CASREVRETQYF
TGTGCCAGCAGAGAGGTTCGGGAGACCCAGTACTTC
>.|TRBV9|TRBJ2-7|.
CASSPLSGAPYEQYF
TGTGCCAGCAGCCCACTCTCAGGGGCCCCCTACGAGCAGTACTTC
>.|TRBV9|TRBJ2-7|.
CASSGNSDSYEQYF
TGTGCCAGCAGCGGAAACTCGGACAGCTACGAGCAGTACTTC
>.|TRBV4-1|TRBJ2-5|.
CASSLQGQGETQYF
TGCGCCAGCAGCCTCCAAGGGCAGGGAGAGACCCAGTACTTC
>.|TRBV5-1|TRBJ2-7|TRBD2
CASSLAGQTYEQYF
TGCGCCAGCAGCTTAGCGGGGCAAACCTACGAGCAGTACTTC
>.|TRBV6-4|TRBJ1-1|.
CASSESDTNTEAFF
TGTGCCAGCAGTGAATCAGATACCAACACTGAAGCTTTCTTT
>few|TRBV28|TRBJ2-7|TRBD1
CASTTGTGGPYEQYF
TGTGCCAGTACCACCGGGACAGGGGGACCCTACGAGCAGTACTTC
>.|TRBV7-9|TRBJ2-5|.
CASSPLFTGETQYF
TGTGCCAGCAGCCCCCTGTTTACCGGAGAGACCCAGTACTTC
>.|TRBV27|TRBJ1-1|.
CASSLSMGSPVAAFF
TGTGCCAGCAGTTTATCGATGGGTAGCCCCGTTGCTGCTTTCTTT
>.|TRBV29-1|TRBJ1-2|TRBD1
CSVDRPDRGGYTF
TGCAGCGTCGACAGACCGGACAGGGGTGGCTACACCTTC
>once|TRBV7-2|TRBJ2-7|.
CASSFGLTGTYEQYF
TGTGCCAGCAGCTTCGGACTAACGGGGACCTACGAGCAGTACTTC
>.|TRBV30|TRBJ1-5|TRBD1
CAWSIGTGNQPQHF
TGTGCCTGGAGCATCGGGACAGGAAATCAGCCCCAGCATTTT
>.|TRBV30|TRBJ1-1|TRBD1
CAWSVVQGGSEAFF
TGTGCCTGGAGTGTAGTACAGGGGGGATCTGAAGCTTTCTTT
>once|TRBV5-1|TRBJ2-1|.
CASSLAAAGNNEQFF
TGCGCCAGCAGCTTGGCCGCGGCGGGGAACAATGAGCAGTTCTTC
>.|TRBV10-1|TRBJ2-7|TRBD2
CASQGGAGGEQYF
TGCGCCAGTCAGGGGGGAGCGGGAGGCGAGCAGTACTTC
>.|TRBV23-1|TRBJ2-1|.
CASSPPGQGGNEQFF
TGCGCCAGCAGCCCACCAGGGCAGGGTGGCAATGAGCAGTTCTTC
>.|TRBV5-1|TRBJ1-2|.
CASSLDREGYTF
TGCGCCAGCAGCTTGGACAGGGAGGGCTACACCTTC
>.|TRBV25-1|TRBJ2-1|TRBD2
CASSTAGGLNNEQFF
TGTGCCAGCAGTACCGCGGGAGGGCTCAACAATGAGCAGTTCTTC
>.|TRBV10-3|TRBJ2-3|TRBD2
CAISQGLAGIGSSTDTQYF
TGTGCCATCAGCCAGGGACTAGCGGGAATAGGGTCTAGCACAGATACGCAGTATTTT
>once|TRBV18|TRBJ1-1|TRBD1
CASSSDRDAEAFF
TGTGCCAGCTCATCGGACAGGGACGCTGAAGCTTTCTTT
>.|TRBV18|TRBJ1-5|.
CASSPQGNSNQPQHF
TGTGCCAGCTCACCACAGGGGAATAGCAATCAGCCCCAGCATTTT
>.|TRBV11-2|TRBJ1-4|TRBD1
CASSQTGFHEKLFF
TGTGCCAGCAGCCAGACAGGGTTCCACGAAAAACTGTTTTTT
>.|TRBV5-5|TRBJ2-1|TRBD2
CASSLWTSGRRTREQFF
TGTGCCAGCAGCCTCTGGACTAGCGGGAGGAGAACGAGAGAGCAGTTCTTC
>.|TRBV6-4|TRBJ2-3|TRBD2
CASSGTSGTDTQYF
TGTGCCAGCTCCGGGACTAGCGGAACAGATACGCAGTATTTT
>.|TRBV6-5|TRBJ2-7|.
CASTGGEGFDEQYF
TGTGCCAGCACTGGCGGCGAAGGCTTCGACGAGCAGTACTTC
>.|TRBV10-3|TRBJ2-3|.
CAISDGTDTQYF
TGTGCCATCAGTGACGGGACAGATACGCAGTATTTT